Detailed here is one T cell receptor beta chain. Participants, about 18 to 89 years old, spanned about 26 US areas. The data stem from a study of blood T cell repertoires in COVID-19. TCRdb's table, derived via immunoSEQ multiplex PCR, lists solely in-frame clones and lacks some. The sample has roughly 250,000 clones, 75% to 95% seen once; the top ten hold about 1.9%. CDR3 length: 13 amino acids. Trimming removed 0 bases from V and 4 bases from J, with 5 bases in between. Per germline, CDR1 SGHRS and CDR2 YFSETQ. The chain joins TRBV5-1 to TRBJ1-5; no definite D call. The specimen was PBMCs or T cells enriched from blood (not recorded which). The sequence came from a woman in her late teens or twenties who had recovered from COVID-19. The chain's CDR3 is CASSLGQNQPQHF. The CDR3 bases are TGCGCCAGCAGCTTGGGACAAAATCAGCCCCAGCATTTT.